This TCR beta chain derives from a study of blood T cell repertoires in COVID-19. The wider study: There were acute and convalescent COVID-19 samples, and they came from the United States, Italy and Spain. PBMCs, B-cell-depleted T cells, or T cells provided the cDNA or gDNA that made up the material.

J lost 2 bases, V lost 4 bases, and 20 bases had no gene match. CDR1 and CDR2 from the germline V gene are SGHDT and YYEEEE. The CDR3 length is 19 residues. How the authors handled the data: Amplification of reference gene primers was used by the study to estimate nucleated cell counts. Clones were sequenced by immunoSEQ multiplex PCR, and TCRdb holds only the in-frame ones, with some missing. The D gene and trimming were derived from the DNA, and the V and J assignments and clone size from that table. The sample lists fewer than 250,000 clones; 83% were seen once. The sequenced material came from peripheral blood. This receptor was taken from a human donor in a cohort sampled during active COVID-19. This chain connects TRBV5-6 to TRBJ1-1; 7 bases agree with TRBD1. The CDR3 coding sequence is TGTGCCAGCAGCCCGAGGGTTCCCGAATGGGACAGATTTAACACTGAAGCTTTCTTT. This sequence encodes CASSPRVPEWDRFNTEAFF. Using reference TRBV5-6 and TRBJ1-1 for the parts outside the CDR3, the full variable domain is DAGVTQSPTHLIKTRGQQVTLRCSPKSGHDTVSWYQQALGQGPQFIFQYYEEEERQRGNFPDRFSGHQFPNYSSELNVNALLLGDSALYLCASSPRVPEWDRFNTEAFFGQGTRLTVV.